This TCR beta chain was observed in a study of blood T cell repertoires in COVID-19. Study background: PBMCs, B-cell-depleted T cells, or T cells provided the cDNA or gDNA that made up the material.

In this sample, this clone turned up many times. The CDR3 has 15 residues. The ends lost 5 bases at V and 3 bases at J; junction bases unmatched: 8. Germline CDR1 is SGHNT and CDR2 is YENEEA. The data were produced by immunoSEQ multiplex PCR, yet TCRdb's version contains in-frame clones alone and is incomplete. The table shows 250,000 to 300,000 clones, with roughly 83% occurring only once. The TCR originated in a man aged 55 to 70 who had recovered from COVID-19. V usage is TRBV11-3 and J usage is TRBJ2-7; 9 nucleotides match TRBD2. Sequenced sample: peripheral blood. The chain's CDR3 is CASSPRLAAYYEQYF. As DNA, the CDR3 is TGTGCCAGCAGCCCCAGACTAGCGGCTTACTACGAGCAGTACTTC.